One sample yielded the 16 T cell receptor beta chains listed below, sequenced in a study of cytomegalovirus exposure and HLA in healthy donors. Vbeta (60) and Jbeta (13) primers were used in the PCR. Only in-frame clones appear in the TCRdb table, and some are missing; sequencing was by immunoSEQ multiplex PCR. The table records about 69,000 clones, roughly 70% of them present only once. Material: PBMCs. The receptors come from a woman in her 30s in good health and CMV-seronegative.

V and J are TRBV7-6 and TRBJ2-1; 7 nucleotides align to TRBD2. Germline assignment: CDR1 SGHVS and CDR2 FNYEAQ. The CDR3 length is 13 residues. V was pared by 5 bases and J by 11 bases, with 9 bases of the junction left unmatched. CDR3: CASSPPTSVQQFF. The CDR3 coding sequence is TGTGCCAGCAGCCCACCCACTAGCGTCCAGCAGTTCTTC.

This clone turned up a few times. The chain combines TRBV28 with TRBJ1-4, with 7 bases lining up with TRBD1. The CDR3 extends over 16 amino acids. CDR1 and CDR2 (germline): MDHEN, SYDVKM. With 6 bases clipped from V and 14 bases from J, the junction kept 21 bases outside the gene matches. Here the CDR3 reads CASRSRQGRSVRGLFF. In DNA form, the CDR3 reads TGTGCCAGCAGATCGAGACAGGGTAGGAGTGTCCGGGGGCTGTTTTTT.

This clone has more than one count but fewer than ten. CDR3 sequence: CASPDIRRANTEAFF. The CDR3 nucleotides are TGTGCCAGCCCGGACATTAGACGGGCGAACACTGAAGCTTTCTTT. The chain joins TRBV6-1 to TRBJ1-1, with D perhaps TRBD1 (5 bases). CDR3 length: 15 residues. V lost 8 bases, J lost 1 base, and 17 bases lay in between. Germline V lookup: CDR1 MNHNS, CDR2 SASEGT.

This chain connects TRBV14 to TRBJ2-2, with TRBD1 identical over 8 bases. Losses at the gene ends were 4 bases for V and 3 bases for J; bases not matched to a gene: 10. Germline values: CDR1 SGHDN, CDR2 FVKESK. The CDR3 contains 17 residues. The CDR3 DNA reads TGTGCCAGCAGCCTGCGTGGGACAGGTCTTGACACCGGGGAGCTGTTTTTT. Amino acids: CASSLRGTGLDTGELFF.

This chain joins TRBV5-5 and TRBJ2-5; 10 bases match TRBD1. Germline CDR1 reads SGHKS; CDR2 reads YYEKEE (reference sequence). The CDR3 is 15 amino acids. The V and J ends lost 4 bases and 7 bases, in that order; junction bases with no gene match: 10. Here the CDR3 reads CASSPGTGEVRTQYF. In nucleotides, the CDR3 is TGTGCCAGCAGCCCCGGGACAGGGGAGGTGCGGACCCAGTACTTC.

This rearrangement joins TRBV9 to TRBJ2-5; possible D gene TRBD2, 6 bases. Germline V gene data show CDR1 as SGDLS and CDR2 as YYNGEE. The CDR3 extends over 13 amino acids. The V and J ends lost 3 bases and 5 bases respectively, with 11 bases between them. CDR3 nucleotide sequence: TGTGCCAGCAGCGATGGGGCGGGGGAGACCCAGTACTTC. It encodes CASSDGAGETQYF.

The rearrangement joins TRBV7-9 to TRBJ2-7; 9 nucleotides agree with TRBD2. The germline CDR1 and CDR2 sequences are SEHNR and FQNEAQ (reference sequence). The V gene end was trimmed by 0 bases and the J gene end by 3 bases; junction bases not matched to a gene: 3. The CDR3 contains 15 residues. In DNA form, the CDR3 reads TGTGCCAGCAGCTTAGCGCTAGCGGGGAGCTACGAGCAGTACTTC. Translating gives CASSLALAGSYEQYF.

This clone has just a few counts. The chain couples TRBV5-8 to TRBJ2-3, with a weak D call TRBD2 (5 bases). The CDR3 loop spans 15 amino acids. Germline CDR1 SGHTS, CDR2 YDEGEE. The germline V and J ends were trimmed by 6 bases and 5 bases, with 19 bases remaining between them. The CDR3 DNA is TGTGCCAGCACTCCTCTCCTTGCTCGGGGAGATACGCAGTATTTT. This gives the protein CASTPLLARGDTQYF.

V and J are TRBV4-1 and TRBJ2-2; the match to TRBD2 covers 8 bases. The germline CDR1 and CDR2 sequences are MGHRA and YSYEKL. This CDR3 is 17 amino acids long. J lost 4 bases, V lost 1 base, and 8 bases had no gene match. Written as DNA, the CDR3 is TGCGCCAGCAGCCAAGTCCCGGGGGGGCGGGGCACCGGGGAGCTGTTTTTT. This translates into CASSQVPGGRGTGELFF.

The chain combines TRBV7-6 with TRBJ2-3; 10 bases map to TRBD2. V was clipped by 1 base and J by 6 bases; unmatched bases: 4. The CDR3 has 15 residues. Germline lookup yields CDR1 SGHVS and CDR2 FNYEAQ. Written as DNA, the CDR3 is TGTGCCAGCAGCTTAGTAGCGGGGGGATGGGATACGCAGTATTTT. Residues: CASSLVAGGWDTQYF.

The rearrangement links TRBV28 to TRBJ1-5; 7 bases are a match to TRBD1. The V gene end was trimmed by 5 bases and the J gene end by 5 bases; junction bases not matched to a gene: 9. Germline CDR1 MDHEN, CDR2 SYDVKM. The length of the CDR3 is 15 residues. DNA of the CDR3: TGTGCCAGCAGTCAACAGGGGACGGGATATCAGCCCCAGCATTTT. It translates to CASSQQGTGYQPQHF. The variable domain in full, with the rest retrieved from reference TRBV28 and TRBJ1-5, is DVKVTQSSRYLVKRTGEKVFLECVQDMDHENMFWYRQDPGLGLRLIYFSYDVKMKEKGDIPEGYSVSREKKERFSLILESASTNQTSMYLCASSQQGTGYQPQHFGDGTRLSIL.

The genes are TRBV2 and TRBJ2-1; 9 bases match TRBD2. The CDR3 is 17 residues long. Germline assignment: CDR1 SNHLY and CDR2 FYNNEI. V lost 6 bases, J lost 5 bases, and 14 bases stayed unmatched. As DNA, the CDR3 is TGTGCCAGCAGCGTCCCGGGACTAGCCAGAAATAACAATGAGCAGTTCTTC. This gives the protein CASSVPGLARNNNEQFF.

DNA of the CDR3: TGTGCCAGCAGTGAAAACAGAAACTATGGCTACACCTTC. Translation: CASSENRNYGYTF. The V and J genes are TRBV2 and TRBJ1-2, with D uncertain. The CDR3 consists of 13 residues. Germline CDR1 is SNHLY and CDR2 is FYNNEI. Trimming removed 2 bases at V and 2 bases at J, with 6 bases between.

This chain joins TRBV6-5 and TRBJ2-1; tentatively, D is TRBD1 (6 bases). This CDR3 comprises 15 residues. Germline V gene data show CDR1 as MNHEY and CDR2 as SVGAGI. Trimming cost V 2 bases and J 6 bases, with 14 bases left between them. CDR3 in DNA: TGTGCCAGCAGTTACCGACAGGACCTGGGCAATGAGCAGTTCTTC. It translates to CASSYRQDLGNEQFF.

This sequence joins TRBV2 and TRBJ1-5; 9 bases match TRBD1. Germline loops: CDR1 SNHLY, CDR2 FYNNEI. V shed 8 bases, J shed 10 bases, and the junction held 18 bases outside the gene matches. The CDR3 spans 16 residues. As DNA, the CDR3 is TGTGCCAGCTCCGGCGGGCGGGACAGGGCAATCGATCCCCAGCATTTT. Translation gives CASSGGRDRAIDPQHF.

The CDR3 bases are TGTGCCAGCACCCCTGGGGAGGGTGGGGGTCAGCCCCAGCATTTT. Translating gives CASTPGEGGGQPQHF. V gene TRBV6-1 combines with J gene TRBJ1-5; a possible D gene is TRBD1 (5 bases). Trimming cost V 7 bases and J 6 bases, with 19 bases left between them. The germline V gene has CDR1 MNHNS and CDR2 SASEGT. The length of the CDR3 is 15 residues.